The sequence of this TCR beta chain was determined in a study of T cell changes during pregnancy in multiple sclerosis. Repertoires were generated with immunoSEQ multiplex PCR, while TCRdb's copy carries only in-frame clones and drops some. The sample contains 75,000 to 95,000 clones, 85% to 95% of which appear only once. The CDR3 is 15 amino acids. Germline CDR1 and CDR2: MDHEN and SYDVKM. Trimming shortened V by 7 bases and J by 2 bases, and 18 bases separated the two germline ends. This chain links TRBV28 with TRBJ2-7; maybe TRBD2 (6 bases). The clonotype comes from a female donor with multiple sclerosis, enrolled in a pregnancy study. The input for sequencing was peripheral blood, taken before pregnancy. The CDR3 nucleotides are TGTGCCAGCACCCACGGGGGAGGTCGCGCCTACGAGCAGTACTTC. Amino acid sequence: CASTHGGGRAYEQYF. The variable domain in full, completed from reference TRBV28 and TRBJ2-7, reads DVKVTQSSRYLVKRTGEKVFLECVQDMDHENMFWYRQDPGLGLRLIYFSYDVKMKEKGDIPEGYSVSREKKERFSLILESASTNQTSMYLCASTHGGGRAYEQYFGPGTRLTVT.